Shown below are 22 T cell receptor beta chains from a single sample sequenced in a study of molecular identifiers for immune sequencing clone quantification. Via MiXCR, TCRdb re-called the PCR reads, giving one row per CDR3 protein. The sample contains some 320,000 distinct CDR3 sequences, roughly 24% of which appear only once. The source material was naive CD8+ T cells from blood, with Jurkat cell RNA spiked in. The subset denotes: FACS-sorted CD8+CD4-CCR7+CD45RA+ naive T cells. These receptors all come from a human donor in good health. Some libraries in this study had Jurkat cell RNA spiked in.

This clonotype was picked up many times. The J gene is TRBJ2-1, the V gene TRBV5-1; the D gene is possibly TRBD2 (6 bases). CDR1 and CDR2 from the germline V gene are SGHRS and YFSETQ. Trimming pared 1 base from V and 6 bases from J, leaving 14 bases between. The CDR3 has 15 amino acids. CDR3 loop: CASSLTSPWSNEQFF. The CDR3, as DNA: TGCGCCAGCAGCTTGACTAGCCCCTGGAGCAATGAGCAGTTCTTC. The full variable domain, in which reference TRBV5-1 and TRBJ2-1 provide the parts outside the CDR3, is KAGVTQTPRYLIKTRGQQVTLSCSPISGHRSVSWYQQTPGQGLQFLFEYFSETQRNKGNFPGRFSGRQFSNSRSEMNVSTLELGDSALYLCASSLTSPWSNEQFFGPGTRLTVL.

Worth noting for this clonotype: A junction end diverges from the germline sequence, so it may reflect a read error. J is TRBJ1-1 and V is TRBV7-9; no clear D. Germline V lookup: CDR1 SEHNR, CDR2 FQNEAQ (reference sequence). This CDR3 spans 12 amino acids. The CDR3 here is CASSLGTGEALF. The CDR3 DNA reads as TGTGCCAGCAGCTTGGGTACCGGTGAAGCTCTCTTT.

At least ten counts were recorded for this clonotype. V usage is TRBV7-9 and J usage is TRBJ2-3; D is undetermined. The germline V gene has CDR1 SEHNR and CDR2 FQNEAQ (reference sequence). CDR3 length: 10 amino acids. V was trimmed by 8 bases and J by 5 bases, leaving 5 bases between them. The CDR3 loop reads CASELDTQYF. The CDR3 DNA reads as TGTGCCAGCGAGTTAGATACGCAGTATTTT.

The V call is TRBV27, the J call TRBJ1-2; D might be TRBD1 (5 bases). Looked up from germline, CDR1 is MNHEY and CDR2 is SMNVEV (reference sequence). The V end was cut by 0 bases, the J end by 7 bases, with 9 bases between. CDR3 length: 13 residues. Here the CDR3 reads CASSLSDGGGYTF. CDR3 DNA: TGTGCCAGCAGTTTATCGGACGGGGGTGGCTACACCTTC.

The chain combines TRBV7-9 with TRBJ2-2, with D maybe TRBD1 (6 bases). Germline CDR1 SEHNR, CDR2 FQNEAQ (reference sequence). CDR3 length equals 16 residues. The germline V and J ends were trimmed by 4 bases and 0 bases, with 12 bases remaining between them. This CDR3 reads CASSSMDRPNTGELFF. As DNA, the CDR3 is TGTGCCAGCAGCTCGATGGACAGACCGAACACCGGGGAGCTGTTTTTT.

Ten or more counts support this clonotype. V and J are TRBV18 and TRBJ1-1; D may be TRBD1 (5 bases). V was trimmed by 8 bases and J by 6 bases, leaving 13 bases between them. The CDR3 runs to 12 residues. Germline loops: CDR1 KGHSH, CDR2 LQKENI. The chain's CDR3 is CASSPQGAEAFF. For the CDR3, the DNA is TGTGCCAGCAGTCCCCAAGGGGCTGAAGCTTTCTTT.

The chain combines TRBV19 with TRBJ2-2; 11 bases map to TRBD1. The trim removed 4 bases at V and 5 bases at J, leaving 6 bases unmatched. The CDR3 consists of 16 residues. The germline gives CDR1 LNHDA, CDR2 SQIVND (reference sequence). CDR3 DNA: TGTGCCAGTAGTACAGGACAGGGGGCGAGAACCGGGGAGCTGTTTTTT. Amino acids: CASSTGQGARTGELFF.

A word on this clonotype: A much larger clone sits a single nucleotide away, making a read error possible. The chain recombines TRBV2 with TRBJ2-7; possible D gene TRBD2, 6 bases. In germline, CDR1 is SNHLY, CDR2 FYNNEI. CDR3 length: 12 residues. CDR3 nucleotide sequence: TGTGCCAGCAGGAGGGACTCCGGCGAGCAGCACTTC. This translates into CASRRDSGEQHF.

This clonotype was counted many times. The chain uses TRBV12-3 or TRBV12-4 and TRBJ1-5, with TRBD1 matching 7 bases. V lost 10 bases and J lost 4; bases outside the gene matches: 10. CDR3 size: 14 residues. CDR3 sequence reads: CATSPGTVNQPQHF. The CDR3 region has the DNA TGTGCCACCAGCCCTGGGACAGTTAATCAGCCCCAGCATTTT.

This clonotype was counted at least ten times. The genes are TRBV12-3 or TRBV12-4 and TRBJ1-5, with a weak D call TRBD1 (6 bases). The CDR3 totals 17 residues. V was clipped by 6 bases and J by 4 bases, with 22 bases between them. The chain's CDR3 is CASSPDAKTGANQPQHF. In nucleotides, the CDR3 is TGTGCCAGCAGCCCTGATGCTAAGACAGGCGCAAATCAGCCCCAGCATTTT.

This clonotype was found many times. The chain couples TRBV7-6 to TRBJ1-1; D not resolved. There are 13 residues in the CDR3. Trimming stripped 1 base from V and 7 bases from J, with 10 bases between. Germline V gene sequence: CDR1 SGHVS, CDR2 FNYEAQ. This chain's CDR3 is CASSLEGWGEAFF. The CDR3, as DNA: TGTGCCAGCAGCTTAGAGGGCTGGGGTGAAGCTTTCTTT.

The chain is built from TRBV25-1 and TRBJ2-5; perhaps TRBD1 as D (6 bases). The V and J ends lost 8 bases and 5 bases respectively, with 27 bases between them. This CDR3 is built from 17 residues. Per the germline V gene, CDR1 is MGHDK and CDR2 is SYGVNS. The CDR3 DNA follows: TGTGCCAGCCGGATTCGCGGACAGCAGGATTTAGGGGAGACCCAGTACTTC. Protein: CASRIRGQQDLGETQYF.

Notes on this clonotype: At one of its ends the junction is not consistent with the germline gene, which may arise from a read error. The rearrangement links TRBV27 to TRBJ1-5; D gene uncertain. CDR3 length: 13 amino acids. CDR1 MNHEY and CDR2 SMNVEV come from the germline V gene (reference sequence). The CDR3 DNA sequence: TGTGCCAGCAGTTTATCCATAGTACAGCCCAAGCATTTT. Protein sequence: CASSLSIVQPKHF.

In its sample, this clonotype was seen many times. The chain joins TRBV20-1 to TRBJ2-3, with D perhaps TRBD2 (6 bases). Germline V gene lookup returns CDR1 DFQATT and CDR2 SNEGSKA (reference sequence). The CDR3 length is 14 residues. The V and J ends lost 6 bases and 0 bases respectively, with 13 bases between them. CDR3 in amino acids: CSAEPGTSTDTQYF. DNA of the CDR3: TGCAGTGCGGAGCCCGGGACTAGCACAGATACGCAGTATTTT.

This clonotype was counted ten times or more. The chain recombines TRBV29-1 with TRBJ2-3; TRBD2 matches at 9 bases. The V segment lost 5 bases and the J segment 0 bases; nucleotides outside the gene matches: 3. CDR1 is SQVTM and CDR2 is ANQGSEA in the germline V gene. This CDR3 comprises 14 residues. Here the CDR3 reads CSVLLAGSTDTQYF. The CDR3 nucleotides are TGCAGCGTTCTTCTAGCGGGAAGCACAGATACGCAGTATTTT.

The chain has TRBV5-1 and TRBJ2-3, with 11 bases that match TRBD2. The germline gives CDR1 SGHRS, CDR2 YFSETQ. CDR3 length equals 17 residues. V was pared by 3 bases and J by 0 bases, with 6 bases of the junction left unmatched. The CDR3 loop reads CASSSPGLAASTDTQYF. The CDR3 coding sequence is TGCGCCAGCAGCTCCCCGGGACTAGCGGCAAGCACAGATACGCAGTATTTT. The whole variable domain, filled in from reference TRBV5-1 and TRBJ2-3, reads KAGVTQTPRYLIKTRGQQVTLSCSPISGHRSVSWYQQTPGQGLQFLFEYFSETQRNKGNFPGRFSGRQFSNSRSEMNVSTLELGDSALYLCASSSPGLAASTDTQYFGPGTRLTVL.

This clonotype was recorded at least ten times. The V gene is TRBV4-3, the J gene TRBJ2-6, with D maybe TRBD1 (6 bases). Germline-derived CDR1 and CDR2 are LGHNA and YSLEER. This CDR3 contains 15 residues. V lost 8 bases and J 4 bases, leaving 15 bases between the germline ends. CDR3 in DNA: TGCGCCAGCGGGTATCAGGGGTCCGGGGCCAACGTCCTGACTTTC. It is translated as CASGYQGSGANVLTF.

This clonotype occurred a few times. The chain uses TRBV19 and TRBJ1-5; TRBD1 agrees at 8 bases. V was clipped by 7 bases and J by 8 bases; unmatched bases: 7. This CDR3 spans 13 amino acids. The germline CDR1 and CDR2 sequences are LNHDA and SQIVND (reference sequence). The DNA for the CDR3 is TGTGCCAGTATTGGACAGGGAGTGGAGCCCCAGCATTTT. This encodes CASIGQGVEPQHF.

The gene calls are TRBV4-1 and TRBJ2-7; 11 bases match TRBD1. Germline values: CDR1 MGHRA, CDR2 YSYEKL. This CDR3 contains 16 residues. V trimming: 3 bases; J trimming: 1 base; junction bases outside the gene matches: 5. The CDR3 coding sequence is TGCGCCAGCAGCCAGAGGACAGGGGGCACGTCCTACGAGCAGTACTTC. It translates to CASSQRTGGTSYEQYF.

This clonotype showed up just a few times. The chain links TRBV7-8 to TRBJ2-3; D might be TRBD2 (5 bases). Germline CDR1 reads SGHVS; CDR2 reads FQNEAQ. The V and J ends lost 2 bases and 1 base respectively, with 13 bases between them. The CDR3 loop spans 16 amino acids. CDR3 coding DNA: TGTGCCAGCAGCTTAACCCTAGCTTGGGGCACAGATACGCAGTATTTT. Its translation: CASSLTLAWGTDTQYF.

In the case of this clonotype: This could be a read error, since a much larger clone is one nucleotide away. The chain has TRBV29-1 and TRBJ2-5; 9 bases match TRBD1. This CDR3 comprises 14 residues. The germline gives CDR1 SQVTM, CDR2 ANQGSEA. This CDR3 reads CCVDNRGQRETQYF. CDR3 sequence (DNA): TGCTGCGTCGACAACAGGGGGCAGAGGGAGACCCAGTACTTC. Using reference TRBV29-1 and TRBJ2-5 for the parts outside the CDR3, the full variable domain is SAVISQKPSRDICQRGTSLTIQCQVDSQVTMMFWYRQQPGQSLTLIATANQGSEATYESGFVIDKFPISRPNLTFSTLTVSNMSPEDSSIYLCCVDNRGQRETQYFGPGTRLLVL.

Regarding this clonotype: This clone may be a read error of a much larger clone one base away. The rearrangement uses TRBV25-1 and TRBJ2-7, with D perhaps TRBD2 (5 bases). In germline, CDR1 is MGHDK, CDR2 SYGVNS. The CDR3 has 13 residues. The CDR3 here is CASGEFGTYEQYF. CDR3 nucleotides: TGTGCCAGCGGTGAATTCGGGACCTACGAGCAGTACTTC.